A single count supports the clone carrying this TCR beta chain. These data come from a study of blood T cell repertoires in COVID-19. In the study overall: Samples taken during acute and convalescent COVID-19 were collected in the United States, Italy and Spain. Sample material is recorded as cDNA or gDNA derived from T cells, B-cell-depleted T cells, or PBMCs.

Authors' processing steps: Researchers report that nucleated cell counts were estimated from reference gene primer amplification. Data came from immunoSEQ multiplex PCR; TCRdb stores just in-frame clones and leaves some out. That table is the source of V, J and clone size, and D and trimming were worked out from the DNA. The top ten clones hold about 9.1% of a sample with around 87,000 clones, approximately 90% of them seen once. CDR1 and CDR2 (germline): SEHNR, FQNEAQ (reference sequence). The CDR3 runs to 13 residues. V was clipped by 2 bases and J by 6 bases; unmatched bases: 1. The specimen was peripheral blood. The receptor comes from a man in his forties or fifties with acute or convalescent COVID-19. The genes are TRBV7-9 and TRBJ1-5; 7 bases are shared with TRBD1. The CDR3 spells CASSLTGVQPQHF. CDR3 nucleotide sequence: TGTGCCAGCAGCTTAACAGGGGTTCAGCCCCAGCATTTT.